This TCR beta chain was sequenced during a study of cytomegalovirus exposure and HLA in healthy donors. V was cut by 10 bases and J by 4 bases, with 13 bases left in between. This CDR3 has 12 amino acids. Germline CDR1 and CDR2: MNHEY and SVGAGI. The table came from immunoSEQ multiplex PCR; TCRdb's copy has only in-frame clones and leaves some out. Of over 150,000 clones in the sample, 86% were seen once. This clonotype was obtained from a woman in her late teens or twenties in good health and CMV-seronegative. The sequencing input was PBMCs. The gene calls are TRBV6-5 and TRBJ1-2; weak D call: TRBD1 (6 bases). DNA of the CDR3: TGTGCCACTTGGGGGCAGTTCTATGGCTACACCTTC. Amino acids: CATWGQFYGYTF.